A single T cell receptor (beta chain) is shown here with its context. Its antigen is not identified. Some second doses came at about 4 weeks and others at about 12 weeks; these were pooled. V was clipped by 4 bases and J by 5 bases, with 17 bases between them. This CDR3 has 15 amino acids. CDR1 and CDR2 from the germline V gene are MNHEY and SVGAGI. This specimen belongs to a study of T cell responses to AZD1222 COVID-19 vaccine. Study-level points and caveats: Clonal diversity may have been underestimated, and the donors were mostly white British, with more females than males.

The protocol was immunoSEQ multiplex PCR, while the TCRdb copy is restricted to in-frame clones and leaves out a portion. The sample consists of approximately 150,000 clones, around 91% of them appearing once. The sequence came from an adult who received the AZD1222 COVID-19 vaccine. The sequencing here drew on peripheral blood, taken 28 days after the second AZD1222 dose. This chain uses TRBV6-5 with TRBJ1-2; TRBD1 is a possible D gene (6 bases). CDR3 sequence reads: CASSSGGGRNYGYTF. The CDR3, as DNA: TGTGCCAGCAGTTCCGGAGGGGGGAGAAATTATGGCTACACCTTC.